One sample yielded the 9 T cell receptor beta chains listed below, sequenced in a study of beta chain features in type 1 diabetes. Study results and caveats: When Type 1 diabetes patients were examined, their TCRB CDR3s proved moderately but significantly shorter in all four CD4+ subsets.

Sequenced material consisted of expressed TCRB transcripts (all of the isolated RNA was reverse transcribed). Sequencing used immunoSEQ multiplex PCR; TCRdb keeps in-frame clones, though not all of them. The sample shows about 710,000 clones, over 13% of them seen only once. No cognate antigen is known for these TCRs. The sample was naive CD4+ T cells from blood. Every receptor here comes from a young man with type 1 diabetes.

This clone was detected only a few times. The gene calls are TRBV7-2 and TRBJ2-3; D tentatively fits TRBD1 or TRBD2 (5 bases each). V was pared by 1 base and J by 3 bases, with 14 bases between. The CDR3 covers 16 residues. Germline V gene data show CDR1 as SGHTA and CDR2 as FQGNSA. The CDR3: CASSLGVGPGTDTQYF. CDR3 nucleotides: TGTGCCAGCAGCTTAGGGGTGGGACCGGGGACAGATACGCAGTATTTT.

There are a few counts of this clone. The chain couples TRBV2 to TRBJ1-2; unclear D gene. Trimming left V 5 bases short and J 3 bases short, with 19 bases between. This CDR3 has 16 residues. CDR1 and CDR2 from the germline V gene are SNHLY and FYNNEI. In nucleotides, the CDR3 is TGTGCCAGCAGTCCTCCTATCCTGGGGAATCACTATGGCTACACCTTC. Protein: CASSPPILGNHYGYTF.

The chain has TRBV9 and TRBJ1-5, with no clear D. Trimming shortened V by 3 bases and J by 1 base, and 5 bases separated the two germline ends. The CDR3 has 13 amino acids. Germline lookup yields CDR1 SGDLS and CDR2 YYNGEE. For the CDR3, the DNA is TGTGCCAGCAGCGGAGGGAGCAATCAGCCCCAGCATTTT. Protein: CASSGGSNQPQHF.

This rearrangement joins TRBV7-2 to TRBJ2-3, with TRBD2 matching over 8 bases. Germline V gene data show CDR1 as SGHTA and CDR2 as FQGNSA. This CDR3 contains 14 residues. V dropped 5 bases and J dropped 11; count of bases not matched to a gene: 12. In nucleotides, the CDR3 is TGTGCCAGCAGCGACGACTGGACTAGCCGTAAGCAGTATTTT. Its translation: CASSDDWTSRKQYF.

The chain employs TRBV6-1 and TRBJ2-3, with a possible D match to TRBD2 (7 bases). Deletions cut 0 bases from V and 2 bases from J, with 12 bases between. This CDR3 has 16 amino acids. Germline loops: CDR1 MNHNS, CDR2 SASEGT. The CDR3 is CASSEAGAGATDTQYF. The CDR3 DNA is TGTGCCAGCAGTGAAGCGGGGGCGGGAGCCACAGATACGCAGTATTTT.

This clone was picked up a small number of times. The gene calls are TRBV7-9 and TRBJ1-2; D remains ambiguous. Germline lookup yields CDR1 SEHNR and CDR2 FQNEAQ (reference sequence). V gave up 0 bases and J gave up 4 bases, with 6 bases separating them. The length of the CDR3 is 13 residues. Here the CDR3 reads CASSLAEGYGYTF. The DNA of the CDR3 is TGTGCCAGCAGCTTAGCCGAAGGCTATGGCTACACCTTC. Full variable domain (missing parts from reference TRBV7-9 and TRBJ1-2): DTGVSQNPRHKITKRGQNVTFRCDPISEHNRLYWYRQTLGQGPEFLTYFQNEAQLEKSRLLSDRFSAERPKGSFSTLEIQRTEQGDSAMYLCASSLAEGYGYTFGSGTRLTVV.

The chain is built from TRBV18 and TRBJ1-2; D remains unclear. The CDR3 runs to 12 residues. V was trimmed by 3 bases and J by 12 bases, leaving 14 bases between them. The germline V gene has CDR1 KGHSH and CDR2 LQKENI. The CDR3 DNA sequence: TGTGCCAGCTCACCTACGATCCGTGTGCACACCTTC. It specifies CASSPTIRVHTF.

The chain employs TRBV28 and TRBJ2-3; D is possibly TRBD1 (5 bases). This CDR3 is built from 15 residues. Per the germline V gene, CDR1 is MDHEN and CDR2 is SYDVKM. V lost 6 bases, J lost 2 bases, and 15 bases lay in between. DNA for the CDR3: TGTGCCAGCAGCTATCCGGACAAGTACACAGATACGCAGTATTTT. The encoded protein is CASSYPDKYTDTQYF. The full variable domain, in which reference TRBV28 and TRBJ2-3 provide the parts outside the CDR3, is DVKVTQSSRYLVKRTGEKVFLECVQDMDHENMFWYRQDPGLGLRLIYFSYDVKMKEKGDIPEGYSVSREKKERFSLILESASTNQTSMYLCASSYPDKYTDTQYFGPGTRLTVL.

This clone turned up a few times. This chain joins TRBV7-9 and TRBJ1-5; no definite D call. CDR1 is SEHNR, CDR2 FQNEAQ, per germline (reference sequence). The CDR3 is 14 residues long. The ends were cut back, 1 base at V and 3 bases at J, with 7 bases in the middle. In DNA, the CDR3 is TGTGCCAGCAGCTTAGGACGGACCAATCAGCCCCAGCATTTT. Encoded protein: CASSLGRTNQPQHF.